This entry lists 8 T cell receptor beta chains sequenced from one sample in a study of blood T cells in healthy people across ages. Next came a second PCR, run for about 7 to 12 cycles, which used a sample-barcoded 5' primer along with a J-beta primer mix. TCRdb itself ran the 5' RACE reads through MiXCR, one entry per CDR3 protein. Among more than 500,000 distinct CDR3 sequences listed, 25% to 30% were seen once. The sample comprised blood. These receptors were collected from a woman in her seventies in good health.

This clonotype turned up a few times. V and J are TRBV24-1 and TRBJ2-5; weak D call: TRBD2 (6 bases). CDR3 length: 14 residues. Trimming stripped 5 bases from V and 5 bases from J, with 14 bases between. Germline-derived CDR1 and CDR2 are KGHDR and SFDVKD. CDR3 protein: CATSGPRGRETQYF. CDR3 sequence (DNA): TGTGCCACCAGTGGCCCACGGGGGAGGGAGACCCAGTACTTC.

V is TRBV3-1 and J is TRBJ2-7; D may be TRBD1 or TRBD2 (7 bases each). Germline values: CDR1 LGHDT, CDR2 YNNKEL (reference sequence). V was clipped by 6 bases and J by 7 bases, with 13 bases between them. The CDR3 spans 12 residues. The CDR3 is CASSSGGAEQYF. The CDR3 nucleotides read TGTGCCAGCAGTTCAGGGGGGGCAGAGCAGTACTTC.

This clonotype has a handful of counts. The chain recombines TRBV29-1 with TRBJ2-5; tentative D call: TRBD1 (6 bases). V gave up 7 bases and J gave up 4 bases, with 13 bases separating them. The CDR3 length is 12 residues. CDR1 SQVTM and CDR2 ANQGSEA come from the germline V gene. The CDR3 sequence: CSALQGPETQYF. Here the CDR3 DNA reads TGCAGCGCTCTACAGGGTCCAGAGACCCAGTACTTC.

The V gene is TRBV20-1, the J gene TRBJ2-7; TRBD2 agrees at 8 bases. Germline V gives CDR1 DFQATT, CDR2 SNEGSKA (reference sequence). With 6 bases clipped from V and 2 bases from J, the junction kept 9 bases outside the gene matches. The CDR3 sequence is 14 residues long. The CDR3 region has the DNA TGCAGTGCCCAAGGCGGGGGGCCCACCTACGAGCAGTACTTC. Encoded protein: CSAQGGGPTYEQYF.

Note on this clonotype: An end of the junction does not agree with germline; a read error may underlie this. This chain connects TRBV20-1 to TRBJ1-1; maybe TRBD1 (5 bases). Germline CDR1 DFQATT, CDR2 SNEGSKA (reference sequence). The CDR3 extends over 14 amino acids. CDR3 in amino acids: CSARSGGGNTEAFF. The CDR3 DNA follows: TGCAGTGCCCGAAGCGGGGGGGGGAACACTGAGGCTTTCTTT.

As concerns this clonotype: At one end the junction does not follow the germline gene, possibly because of a read error. This sequence joins TRBV6-6 and TRBJ2-7; 8 bases agree with TRBD2. The CDR3 length is 13 residues. Germline V gene sequence: CDR1 MNHNY, CDR2 SVGAGI (reference sequence). The CDR3 is CAFRLAGRDEQHF. In nucleotides, the CDR3 is TGTGCCTTCAGACTAGCCGGGAGGGACGAGCAGCACTTC.

Regarding this clonotype: An end of the junction differs from the germline gene, which may be a read error. The chain recombines TRBV19 with TRBJ2-5, with D possibly being TRBD1 (5 bases). This CDR3 is built from 15 residues. CDR1 LNHDA and CDR2 SQIVND come from the germline V gene (reference sequence). CDR3 sequence: CASSIVDSRVETQCF. Written as DNA, the CDR3 is TGTGCCAGTAGTATAGTAGACAGCCGGGTGGAGACCCAGTGCTTC. The entire variable domain, with the rest obtained from reference TRBV19 and TRBJ2-5, is as follows: DGGITQSPKYLFRKEGQNVTLSCEQNLNHDAMYWYRQDPGQGLRLIYYSQIVNDFQKGDIAEGYSVSREKKESFPLTVTSAQKNPTAFYLCASSIVDSRVETQCFGPGTRLLVL.

The V and J genes are TRBV5-1 and TRBJ1-2; possible D gene TRBD1, 6 bases. Looked up from germline, CDR1 is SGHRS and CDR2 is YFSETQ. V was pared by 2 bases and J by 4 bases, with 18 bases between. The CDR3 is made up of 16 amino acids. CDR3 region: CASSFRGAEQAYGYTF. The CDR3 DNA sequence: TGCGCCAGCAGCTTTAGGGGGGCCGAACAGGCCTATGGCTACACCTTC.